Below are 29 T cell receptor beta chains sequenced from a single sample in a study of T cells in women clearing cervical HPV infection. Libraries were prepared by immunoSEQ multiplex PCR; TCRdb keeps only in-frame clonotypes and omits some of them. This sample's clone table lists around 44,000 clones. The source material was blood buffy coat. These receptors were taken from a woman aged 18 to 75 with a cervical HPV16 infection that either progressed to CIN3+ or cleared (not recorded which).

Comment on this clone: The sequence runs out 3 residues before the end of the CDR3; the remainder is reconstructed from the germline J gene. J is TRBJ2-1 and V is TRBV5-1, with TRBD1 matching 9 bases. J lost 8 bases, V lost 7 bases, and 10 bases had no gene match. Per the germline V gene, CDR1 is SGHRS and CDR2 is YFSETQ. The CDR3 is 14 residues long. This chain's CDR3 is CASFWDRASDEQFF. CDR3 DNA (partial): TGCGCCAGCTTTTGGGACAGGGCGTCGGATGAG.

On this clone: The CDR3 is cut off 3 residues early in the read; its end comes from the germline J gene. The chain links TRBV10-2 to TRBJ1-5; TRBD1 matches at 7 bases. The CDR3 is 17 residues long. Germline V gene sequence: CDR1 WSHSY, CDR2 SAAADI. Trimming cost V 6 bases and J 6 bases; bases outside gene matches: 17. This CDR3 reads CASSPGVAGGTGQPQHF. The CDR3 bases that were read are TGCGCCAGCAGCCCGGGGGTGGCAGGGGGTACGGGTCAGCCC.

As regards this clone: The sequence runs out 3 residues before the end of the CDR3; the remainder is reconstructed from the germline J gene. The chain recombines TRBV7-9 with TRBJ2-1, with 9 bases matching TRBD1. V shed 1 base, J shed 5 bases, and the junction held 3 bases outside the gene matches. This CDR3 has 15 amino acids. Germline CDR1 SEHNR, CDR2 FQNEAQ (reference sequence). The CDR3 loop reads CASSLGQGVHNEQFF. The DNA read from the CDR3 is TGTGCCAGCAGCTTAGGACAGGGGGTGCACAATGAG.

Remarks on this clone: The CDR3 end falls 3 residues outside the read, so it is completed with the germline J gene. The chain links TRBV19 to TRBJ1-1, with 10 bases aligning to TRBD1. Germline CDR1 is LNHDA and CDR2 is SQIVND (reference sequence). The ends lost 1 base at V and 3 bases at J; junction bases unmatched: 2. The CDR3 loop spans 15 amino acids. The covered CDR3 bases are TGTGCCAGTAGTATAGGGACAGGGGGAGACACTGAA. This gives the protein CASSIGTGGDTE. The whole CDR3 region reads CASSIGTGGDTEAFF.

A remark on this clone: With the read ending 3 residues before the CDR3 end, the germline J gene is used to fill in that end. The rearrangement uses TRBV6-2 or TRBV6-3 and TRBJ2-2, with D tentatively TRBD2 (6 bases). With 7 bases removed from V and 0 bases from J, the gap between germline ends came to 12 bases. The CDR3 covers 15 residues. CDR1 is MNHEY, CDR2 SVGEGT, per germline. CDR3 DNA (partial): TGTGCCAGCACCTACGGCGGGGCGAACACCGGGGAG. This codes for CASTYGGANTGE. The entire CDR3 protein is CASTYGGANTGELFF.

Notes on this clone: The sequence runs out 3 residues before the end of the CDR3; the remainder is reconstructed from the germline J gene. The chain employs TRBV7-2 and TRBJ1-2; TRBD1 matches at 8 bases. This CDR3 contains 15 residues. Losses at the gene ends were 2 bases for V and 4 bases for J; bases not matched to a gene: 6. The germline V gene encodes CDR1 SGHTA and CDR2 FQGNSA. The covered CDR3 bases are TGTGCCAGCAGCTTAACTAATACAGGGGGCTATGGC. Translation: CASSLTNTGGYG. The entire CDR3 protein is CASSLTNTGGYGYTF.

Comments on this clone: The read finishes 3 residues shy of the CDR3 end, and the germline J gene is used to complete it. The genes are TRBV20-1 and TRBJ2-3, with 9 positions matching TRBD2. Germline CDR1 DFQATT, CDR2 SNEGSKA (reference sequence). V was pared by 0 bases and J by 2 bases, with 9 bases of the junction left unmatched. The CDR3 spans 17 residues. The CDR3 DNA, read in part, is TGCAGTGCTAGAGAGGGGGTAGCGGGGGAGACCACAGATACG. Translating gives CSAREGVAGETTDT. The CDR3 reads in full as CSAREGVAGETTDTQYF.

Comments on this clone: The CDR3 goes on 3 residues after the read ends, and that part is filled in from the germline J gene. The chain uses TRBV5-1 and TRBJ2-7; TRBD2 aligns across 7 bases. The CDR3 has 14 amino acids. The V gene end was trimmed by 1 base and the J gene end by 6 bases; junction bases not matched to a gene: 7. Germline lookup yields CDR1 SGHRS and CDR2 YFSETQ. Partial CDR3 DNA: TGCGCCAGCAGCTTGCGGGGGGAGCCCCGCGAG. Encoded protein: CASSLRGEPRE. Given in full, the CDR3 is CASSLRGEPREQYF.

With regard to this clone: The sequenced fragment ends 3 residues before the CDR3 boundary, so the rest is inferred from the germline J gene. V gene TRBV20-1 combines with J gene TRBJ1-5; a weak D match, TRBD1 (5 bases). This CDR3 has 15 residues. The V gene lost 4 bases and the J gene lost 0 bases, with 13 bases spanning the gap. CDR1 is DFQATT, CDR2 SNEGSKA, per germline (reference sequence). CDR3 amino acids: CSANKGPYSNQPQHF. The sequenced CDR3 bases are TGCAGTGCTAACAAGGGGCCATATAGCAATCAGCCC.

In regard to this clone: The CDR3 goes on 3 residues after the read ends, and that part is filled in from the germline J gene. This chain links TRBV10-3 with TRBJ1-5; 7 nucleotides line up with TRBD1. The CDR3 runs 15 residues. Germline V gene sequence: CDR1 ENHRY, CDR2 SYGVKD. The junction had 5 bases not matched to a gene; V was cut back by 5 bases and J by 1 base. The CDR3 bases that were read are TGTGCCATCAGTTCCGGGACAGAGAGCAATCAGCCC. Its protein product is CAISSGTESNQP. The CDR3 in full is CAISSGTESNQPQHF.

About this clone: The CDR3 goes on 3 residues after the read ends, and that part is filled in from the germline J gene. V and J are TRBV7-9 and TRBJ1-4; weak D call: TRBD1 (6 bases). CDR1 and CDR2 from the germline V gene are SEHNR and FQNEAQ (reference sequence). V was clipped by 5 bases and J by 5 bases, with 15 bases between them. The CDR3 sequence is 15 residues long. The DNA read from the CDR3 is TGTGCCAGCAGCCAGGACAGAGGGAAGAATGAAAAA. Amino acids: CASSQDRGKNEK. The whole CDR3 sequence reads CASSQDRGKNEKLFF.

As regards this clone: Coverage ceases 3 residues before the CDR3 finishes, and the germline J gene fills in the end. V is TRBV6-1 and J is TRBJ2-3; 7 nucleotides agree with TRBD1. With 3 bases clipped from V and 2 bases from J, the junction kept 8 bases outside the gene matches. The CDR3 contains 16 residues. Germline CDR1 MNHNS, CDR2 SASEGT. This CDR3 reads CASSDLGDSLTDTQYF. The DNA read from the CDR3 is TGTGCCAGCAGTGATCTGGGGGACAGTCTCACAGATACG.

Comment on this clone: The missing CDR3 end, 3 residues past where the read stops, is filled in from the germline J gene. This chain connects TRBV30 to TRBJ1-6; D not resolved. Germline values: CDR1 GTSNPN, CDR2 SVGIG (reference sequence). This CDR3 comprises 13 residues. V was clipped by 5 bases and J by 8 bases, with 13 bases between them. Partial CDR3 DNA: TGTGCCTGGGGAAGAGGGTTCGATTCACCC. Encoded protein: CAWGRGFDSP. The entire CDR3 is CAWGRGFDSPLHF. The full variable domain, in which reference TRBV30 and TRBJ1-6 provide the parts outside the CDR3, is SQTIHQWPATLVQPVGSPLSLECTVEGTSNPNLYWYRQAAGRGLQLLFYSVGIGQISSEVPQNLSASRPQDRQFILSSKKLLLSDSGFYLCAWGRGFDSPLHFGNGTRLTVT.

CDR3 bases read: TGTGCCAGCAGCTTGAGGGGGCCCAACAAAAACATT. Amino acid sequence: CASSLRGPNKNI. The whole CDR3 protein reads CASSLRGPNKNIQYF. This chain links TRBV5-6 with TRBJ2-4; TRBD1 aligns across 7 bases. The read stops 3 residues short of the end of the CDR3; the missing end is completed from the germline J gene. V lost 1 base and J lost 3; bases outside the gene matches: 4. There are 15 residues in the CDR3. CDR1 is SGHDT, CDR2 YYEEEE, per germline.

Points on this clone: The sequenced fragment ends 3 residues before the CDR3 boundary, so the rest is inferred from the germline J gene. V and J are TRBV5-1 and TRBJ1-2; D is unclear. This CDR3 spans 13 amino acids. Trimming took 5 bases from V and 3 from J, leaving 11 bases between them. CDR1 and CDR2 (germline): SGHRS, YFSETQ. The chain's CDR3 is CASRRGIYYGYTF. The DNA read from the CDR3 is TGCGCCAGCAGGCGGGGAATTTACTATGGC. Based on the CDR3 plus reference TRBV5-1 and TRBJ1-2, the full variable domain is KAGVTQTPRYLIKTRGQQVTLSCSPISGHRSVSWYQQTPGQGLQFLFEYFSETQRNKGNFPGRFSGRQFSNSRSEMNVSTLELGDSALYLCASRRGIYYGYTFGSGTRLTVV.

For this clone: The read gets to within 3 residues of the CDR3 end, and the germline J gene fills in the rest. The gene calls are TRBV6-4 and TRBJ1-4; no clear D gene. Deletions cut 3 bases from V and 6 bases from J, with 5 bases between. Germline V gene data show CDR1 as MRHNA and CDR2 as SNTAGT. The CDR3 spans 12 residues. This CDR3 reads CASSERDEKLFF. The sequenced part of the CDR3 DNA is TGTGCCAGCAGTGAGAGGGATGAAAAA.

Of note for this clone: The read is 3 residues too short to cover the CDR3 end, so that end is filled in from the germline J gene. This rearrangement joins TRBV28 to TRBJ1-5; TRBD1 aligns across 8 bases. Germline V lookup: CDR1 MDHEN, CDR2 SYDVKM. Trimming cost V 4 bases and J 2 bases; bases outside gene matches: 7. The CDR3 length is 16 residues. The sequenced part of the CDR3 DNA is TGTGCCAGCAGTTCCACCGGGACAGGCGGCAATCAGCCC. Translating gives CASSSTGTGGNQP. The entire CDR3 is CASSSTGTGGNQPQHF.

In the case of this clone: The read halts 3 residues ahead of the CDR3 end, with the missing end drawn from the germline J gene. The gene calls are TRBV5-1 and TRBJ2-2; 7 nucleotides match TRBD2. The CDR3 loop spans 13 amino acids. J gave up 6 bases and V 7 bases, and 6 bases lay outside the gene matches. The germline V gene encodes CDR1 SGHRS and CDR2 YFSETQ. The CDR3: CASSMGGAGELFF. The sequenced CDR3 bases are TGCGCCAGCTCTATGGGGGGGGCCGGGGAG.

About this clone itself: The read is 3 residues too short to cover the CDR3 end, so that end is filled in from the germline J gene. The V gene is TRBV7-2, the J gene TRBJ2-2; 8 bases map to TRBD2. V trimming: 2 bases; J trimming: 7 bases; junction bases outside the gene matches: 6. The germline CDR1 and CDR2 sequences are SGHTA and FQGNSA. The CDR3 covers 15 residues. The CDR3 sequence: CASSLRLARSGELFF. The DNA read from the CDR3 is TGTGCCAGCAGCTTACGACTAGCGAGGAGCGGGGAG.

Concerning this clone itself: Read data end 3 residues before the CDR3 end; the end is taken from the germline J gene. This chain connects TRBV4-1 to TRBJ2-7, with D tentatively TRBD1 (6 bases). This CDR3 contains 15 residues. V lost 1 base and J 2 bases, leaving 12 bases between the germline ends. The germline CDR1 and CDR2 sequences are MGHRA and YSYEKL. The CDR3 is CASSQVAQGAYEQYF. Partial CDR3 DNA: TGCGCCAGCAGCCAAGTCGCACAGGGAGCCTACGAG.

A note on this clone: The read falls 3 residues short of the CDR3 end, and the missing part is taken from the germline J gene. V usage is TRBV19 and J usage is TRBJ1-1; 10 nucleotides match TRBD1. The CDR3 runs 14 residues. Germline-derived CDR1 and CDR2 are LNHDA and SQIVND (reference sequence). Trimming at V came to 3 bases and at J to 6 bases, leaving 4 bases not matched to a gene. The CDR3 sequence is CASSIPTGGPEAFF. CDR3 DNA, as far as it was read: TGTGCCAGTAGTATCCCGACAGGGGGCCCTGAA. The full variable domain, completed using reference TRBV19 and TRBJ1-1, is DGGITQSPKYLFRKEGQNVTLSCEQNLNHDAMYWYRQDPGQGLRLIYYSQIVNDFQKGDIAEGYSVSREKKESFPLTVTSAQKNPTAFYLCASSIPTGGPEAFFGQGTRLTVV.

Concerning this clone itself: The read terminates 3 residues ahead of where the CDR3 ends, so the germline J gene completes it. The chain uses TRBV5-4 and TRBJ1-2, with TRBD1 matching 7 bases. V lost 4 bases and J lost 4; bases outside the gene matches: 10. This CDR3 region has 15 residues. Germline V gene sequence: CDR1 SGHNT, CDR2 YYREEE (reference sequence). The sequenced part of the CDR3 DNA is TGTGCCAGCAGCCGGGACAGCAGCCCGGGCTATGGC. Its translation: CASSRDSSPGYG. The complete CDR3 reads CASSRDSSPGYGYTF.

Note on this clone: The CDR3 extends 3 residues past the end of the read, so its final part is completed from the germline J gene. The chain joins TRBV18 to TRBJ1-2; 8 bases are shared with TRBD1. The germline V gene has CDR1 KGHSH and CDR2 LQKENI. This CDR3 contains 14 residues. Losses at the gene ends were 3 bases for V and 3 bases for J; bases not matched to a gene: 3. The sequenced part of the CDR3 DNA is TGTGCCAGCTCACCGACAGGGGAGCACTATGGC. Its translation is CASSPTGEHYG. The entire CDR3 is CASSPTGEHYGYTF.

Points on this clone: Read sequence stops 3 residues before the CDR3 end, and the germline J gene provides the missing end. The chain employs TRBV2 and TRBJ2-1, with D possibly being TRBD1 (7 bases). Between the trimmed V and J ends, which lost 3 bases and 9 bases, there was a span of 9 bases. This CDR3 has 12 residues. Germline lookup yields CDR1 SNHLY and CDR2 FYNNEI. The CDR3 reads CASSDQGGEQFF. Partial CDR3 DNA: TGTGCCAGCAGTGACCAGGGGGGTGAG.

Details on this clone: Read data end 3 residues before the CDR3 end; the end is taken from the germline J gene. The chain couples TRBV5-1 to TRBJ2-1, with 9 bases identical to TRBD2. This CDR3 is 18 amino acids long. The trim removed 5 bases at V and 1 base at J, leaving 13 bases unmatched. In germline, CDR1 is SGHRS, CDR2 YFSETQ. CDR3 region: CASRAAGGLIESYNEQFF. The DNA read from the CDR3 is TGCGCCAGCAGGGCAGCGGGGGGTCTAATTGAGTCCTACAATGAG.

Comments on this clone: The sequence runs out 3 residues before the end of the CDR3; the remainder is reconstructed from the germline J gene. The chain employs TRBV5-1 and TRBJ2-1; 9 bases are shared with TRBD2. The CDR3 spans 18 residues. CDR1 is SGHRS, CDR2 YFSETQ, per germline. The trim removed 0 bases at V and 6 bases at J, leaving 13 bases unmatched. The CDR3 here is CASSLGAVGAGGPNEQFF. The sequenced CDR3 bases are TGCGCCAGCAGCTTGGGGGCTGTGGGTGCGGGGGGGCCCAATGAG. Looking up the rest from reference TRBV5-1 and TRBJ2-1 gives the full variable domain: KAGVTQTPRYLIKTRGQQVTLSCSPISGHRSVSWYQQTPGQGLQFLFEYFSETQRNKGNFPGRFSGRQFSNSRSEMNVSTLELGDSALYLCASSLGAVGAGGPNEQFFGPGTRLTVL.

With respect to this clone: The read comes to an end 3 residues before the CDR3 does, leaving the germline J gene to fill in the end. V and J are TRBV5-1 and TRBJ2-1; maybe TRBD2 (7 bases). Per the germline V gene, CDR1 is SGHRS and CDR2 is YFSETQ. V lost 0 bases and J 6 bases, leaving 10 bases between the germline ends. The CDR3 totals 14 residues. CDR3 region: CASSLVAGANEQFF. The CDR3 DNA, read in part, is TGCGCCAGCAGCTTGGTGGCGGGGGCCAATGAG.

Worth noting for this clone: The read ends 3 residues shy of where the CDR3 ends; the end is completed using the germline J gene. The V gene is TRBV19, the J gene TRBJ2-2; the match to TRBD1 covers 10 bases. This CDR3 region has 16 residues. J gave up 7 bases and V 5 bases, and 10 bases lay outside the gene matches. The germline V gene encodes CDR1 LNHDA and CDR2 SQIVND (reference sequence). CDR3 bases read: TGTGCCAGTAGTTTTCCGGGACAGGGGAACGGCGGGGAG. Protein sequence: CASSFPGQGNGGE. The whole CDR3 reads CASSFPGQGNGGELFF.

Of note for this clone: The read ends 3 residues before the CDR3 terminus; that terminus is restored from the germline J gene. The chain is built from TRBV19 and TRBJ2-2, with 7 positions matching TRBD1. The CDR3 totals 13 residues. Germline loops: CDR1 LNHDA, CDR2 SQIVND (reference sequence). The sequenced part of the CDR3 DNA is TGTGCCAGTAGGACAGGGACCAGCACAGAG. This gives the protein CASRTGTSTE. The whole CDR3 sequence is CASRTGTSTELFF.